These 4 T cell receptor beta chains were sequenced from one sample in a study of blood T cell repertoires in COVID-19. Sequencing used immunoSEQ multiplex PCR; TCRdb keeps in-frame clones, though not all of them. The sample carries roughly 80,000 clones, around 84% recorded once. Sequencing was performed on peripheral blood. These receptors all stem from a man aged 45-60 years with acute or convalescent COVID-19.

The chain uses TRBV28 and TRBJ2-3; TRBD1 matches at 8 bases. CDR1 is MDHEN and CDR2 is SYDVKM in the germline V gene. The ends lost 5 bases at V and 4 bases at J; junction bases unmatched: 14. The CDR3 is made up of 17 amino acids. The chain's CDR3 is CASSSNFRTGSPDTQYF. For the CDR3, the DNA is TGTGCCAGCAGTAGCAACTTCCGGACAGGGTCGCCAGATACGCAGTATTTT.

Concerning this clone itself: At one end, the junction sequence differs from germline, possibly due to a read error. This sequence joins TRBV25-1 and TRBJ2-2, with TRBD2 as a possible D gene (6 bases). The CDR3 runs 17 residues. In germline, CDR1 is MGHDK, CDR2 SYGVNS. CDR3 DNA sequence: TGTGCCAGCAGTTTAGAGGGGTCGAAGGACAATCCCGGGGGGCTGTTTTTT. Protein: CASSLEGSKDNPGGLFF.

The CDR3 nucleotides read TGTGCCAGCAACCTTGGGGGGGCTTCCACAGATACGCAGTATTTT. This codes for CASNLGGASTDTQYF. This chain links TRBV6-5 with TRBJ2-3, with D perhaps matching TRBD2 (7 bases). Deletions cut 7 bases from V and 2 bases from J, with 16 bases between. The CDR3 consists of 15 residues. Germline loops: CDR1 MNHEY, CDR2 SVGAGI.

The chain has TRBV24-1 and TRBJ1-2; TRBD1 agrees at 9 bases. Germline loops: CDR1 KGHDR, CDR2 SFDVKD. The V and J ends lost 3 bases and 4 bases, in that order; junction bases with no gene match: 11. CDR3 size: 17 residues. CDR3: CATSDRDREGTSYGYTF. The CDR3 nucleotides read TGTGCCACCAGTGATCGGGACAGGGAGGGGACCAGCTATGGCTACACCTTC.